The present T cell receptor (beta chain) was sequenced within a study of blood T cell repertoires in COVID-19. The table came from immunoSEQ multiplex PCR; TCRdb's copy has only in-frame clones and leaves some out. This sample yields 250,000 to 350,000 clones, of which over 75% are seen a single time; under 15% belongs to the top ten. The J segment lost 6 bases and the V segment lost 2 bases, leaving 7 bases of the junction unmatched. CDR1 is SGHDT, CDR2 YYEEEE, per germline. CDR3 length equals 15 residues. The gene calls are TRBV5-6 and TRBJ2-3; 9 positions match TRBD1. Sequenced sample: peripheral blood. The sequence was collected from a woman in her fifties or sixties with acute or convalescent COVID-19. CDR3 DNA: TGTGCCAGCAGCTTACCGGACAGGGGTCGCGATACGCAGTATTTT. It translates to CASSLPDRGRDTQYF.